This TCR beta chain was sequenced during a study of CD8+CD57+ T cells in acquired aplastic anemia. In germline, CDR1 is LNHNV, CDR2 YYDKDF (reference sequence). CDR3 length: 13 amino acids. Trimming shortened V by 10 bases and J by 1 base, and 12 bases separated the two germline ends. It was genomic DNA that served as the template for profiling TCR beta VDJ and CDR3. One entry per CDR3 protein results from TCRdb running MiXCR on the reads. The sample lists 450,000 to 600,000 distinct CDR3 sequences, about a third occurring once. This clonotype was counted between two and nine times. Patients chosen for sequencing had CD8+CD57+ cells that had expanded, as shown by flow cytometry.

The TCR originated in a human donor with aplastic anemia. The sequenced material came from sorted CD4+, CD8+, or CD8+CD57+ T cells (not recorded which) from PBMCs. The chain employs TRBV15 and TRBJ2-3, with unresolved D. In DNA form, the CDR3 reads TGTGCCAGCACCCTAGTTGGCACAGATACGCAGTATTTT. Translated: CASTLVGTDTQYF.